This T cell receptor beta chain was captured by sequencing in a study of human T cells and chemical hapten exposure. Study summary: Donors were sensitized with 2% DPC on the upper inner arm. Patch tests delivered 0.01% DPC to the upper back and were evaluated at 6 days.

As to time point: patch test 2, 6 weeks after DPC sensitization. Treatment defined: therapeutic diphenylcyclopropenone sensitization with weekly scalp DPC. At every patch-test visit, blood was drawn before the patch test was applied. Single cDNA molecules in the library carried unique molecular identifiers attached during preparation. Each CDR3 protein is one row after TCRdb ran MiXCR on the RACE reads. This table holds 80,000 to 100,000 distinct CDR3 sequences, over 7.5% found once. This CDR3 is built from 12 residues. The germline CDR1 and CDR2 sequences are SEHNR and FQNEAQ (reference sequence). V was trimmed by 3 bases and J by 6 bases, leaving 5 bases between them.

The receptor comes from a woman in her forties with alopecia areata. Some clones in this sample may be carry-over from other donors' samples. This sample comprised whole blood, obtained in connection with sensitization to the hapten diphenylcyclopropenone (DPC). The V gene is TRBV7-9, the J gene TRBJ2-2; unclear D gene. The CDR3 loop is CASSFSAGELFF. The CDR3 nucleotides read TGTGCCAGCAGCTTTTCGGCCGGGGAGCTGTTTTTT.